The clone carrying this T cell receptor beta chain was picked up one time. The antigen is unknown. The record originates from a study of T-cell reconstitution after alpha-beta-depleted transplantation in children. Study conclusions and caveats: Several hundred expanded graft clones reportedly were the source of alpha-beta T cells about two months after transplant. Recipient T cells and thymic progenitors that survived were the source of the high TCRbeta diversity seen at day 60 in some patients. Newly produced T cells mostly accounted for T-cell counts and diversity one year post-transplant.

The CDR3 covers 13 residues. CDR1 and CDR2 from the germline V gene are SEHNR and FQNEAQ (reference sequence). The ends were cut back, 5 bases at V and 2 bases at J, with 10 bases in the middle. Unique molecular identifiers were incorporated when the TCRbeta library was constructed. TCRdb analysed the PCR reads with MiXCR anew, one entry per CDR3 protein. The table shows approximately 240,000 distinct CDR3 sequences, with approximately 10% occurring only once. The source is a child younger than two with acute myeloid leukemia, due to receive a stem cell transplant. Material: PBMCs, obtained before TCRalphabeta/CD19-depleted stem cell transplant. This chain connects TRBV7-9 to TRBJ2-7; D gene ambiguous. The chain's CDR3 is CASSTRDAYEQYF. The CDR3 DNA is TGTGCCAGCAGCACACGAGATGCCTACGAGCAGTACTTC.